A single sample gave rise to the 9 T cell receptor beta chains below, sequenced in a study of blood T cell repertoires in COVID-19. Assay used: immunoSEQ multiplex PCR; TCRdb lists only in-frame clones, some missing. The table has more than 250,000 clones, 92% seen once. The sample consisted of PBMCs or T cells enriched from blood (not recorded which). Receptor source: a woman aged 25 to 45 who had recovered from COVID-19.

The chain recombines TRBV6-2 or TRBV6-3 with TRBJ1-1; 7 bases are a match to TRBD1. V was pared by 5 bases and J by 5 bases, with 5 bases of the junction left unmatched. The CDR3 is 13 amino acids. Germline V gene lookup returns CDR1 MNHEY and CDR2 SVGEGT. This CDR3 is CASSTGQETEAFF. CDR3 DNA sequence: TGTGCCAGCAGTACAGGACAGGAAACTGAAGCTTTCTTT.

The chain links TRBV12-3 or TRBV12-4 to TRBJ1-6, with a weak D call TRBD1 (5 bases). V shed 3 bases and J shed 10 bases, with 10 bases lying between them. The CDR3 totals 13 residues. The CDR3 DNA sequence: TGTGCCAGCAGTTTCGGAGGGGAATCACCCCTCCACTTT. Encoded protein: CASSFGGESPLHF.

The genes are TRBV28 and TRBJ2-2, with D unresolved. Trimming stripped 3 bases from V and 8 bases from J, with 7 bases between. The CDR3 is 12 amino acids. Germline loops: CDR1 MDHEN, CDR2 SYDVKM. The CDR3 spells CASSFPPGELFF. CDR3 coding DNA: TGTGCCAGCAGTTTCCCCCCAGGGGAGCTGTTTTTT.

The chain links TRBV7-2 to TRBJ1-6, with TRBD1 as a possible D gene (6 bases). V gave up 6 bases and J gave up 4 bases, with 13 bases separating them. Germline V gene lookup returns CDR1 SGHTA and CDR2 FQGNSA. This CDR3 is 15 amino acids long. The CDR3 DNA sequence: TGTGCCAGCAGACTGGACAGAAGTTATAATTCACCCCTCCACTTT. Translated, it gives CASRLDRSYNSPLHF.

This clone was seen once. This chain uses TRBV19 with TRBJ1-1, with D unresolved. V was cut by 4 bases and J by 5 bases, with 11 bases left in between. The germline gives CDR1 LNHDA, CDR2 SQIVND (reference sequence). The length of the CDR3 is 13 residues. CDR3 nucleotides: TGTGCCAGTAGTACAGGAGGGTGGACTGAAGCTTTCTTT. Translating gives CASSTGGWTEAFF.

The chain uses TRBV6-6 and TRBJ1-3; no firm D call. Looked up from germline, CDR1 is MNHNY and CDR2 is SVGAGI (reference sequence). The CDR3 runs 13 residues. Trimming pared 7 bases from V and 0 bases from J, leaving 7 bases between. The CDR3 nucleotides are TGTGCCAGCACCGAGTTCTCTGGAAACACCATATATTTT. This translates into CASTEFSGNTIYF.

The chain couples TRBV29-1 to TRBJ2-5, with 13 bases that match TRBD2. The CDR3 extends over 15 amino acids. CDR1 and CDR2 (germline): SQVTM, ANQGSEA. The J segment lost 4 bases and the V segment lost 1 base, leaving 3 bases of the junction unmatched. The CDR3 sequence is CSVEGLAGGGETQYF. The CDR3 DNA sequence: TGCAGCGTTGAAGGACTAGCGGGGGGCGGAGAGACCCAGTACTTC.

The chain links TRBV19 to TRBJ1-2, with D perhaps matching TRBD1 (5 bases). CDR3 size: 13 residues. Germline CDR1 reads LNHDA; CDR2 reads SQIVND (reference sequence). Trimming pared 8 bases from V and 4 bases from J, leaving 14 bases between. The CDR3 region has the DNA TGTGCCAGTGCGGGACTCGAGTCCTATGGCTACACCTTC. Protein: CASAGLESYGYTF.

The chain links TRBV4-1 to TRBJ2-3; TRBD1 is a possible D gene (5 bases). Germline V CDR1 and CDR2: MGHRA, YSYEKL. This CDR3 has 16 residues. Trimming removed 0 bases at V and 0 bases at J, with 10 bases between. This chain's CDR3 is CASSQEQAPSTDTQYF. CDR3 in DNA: TGCGCCAGCAGCCAAGAACAGGCCCCTAGCACAGATACGCAGTATTTT.